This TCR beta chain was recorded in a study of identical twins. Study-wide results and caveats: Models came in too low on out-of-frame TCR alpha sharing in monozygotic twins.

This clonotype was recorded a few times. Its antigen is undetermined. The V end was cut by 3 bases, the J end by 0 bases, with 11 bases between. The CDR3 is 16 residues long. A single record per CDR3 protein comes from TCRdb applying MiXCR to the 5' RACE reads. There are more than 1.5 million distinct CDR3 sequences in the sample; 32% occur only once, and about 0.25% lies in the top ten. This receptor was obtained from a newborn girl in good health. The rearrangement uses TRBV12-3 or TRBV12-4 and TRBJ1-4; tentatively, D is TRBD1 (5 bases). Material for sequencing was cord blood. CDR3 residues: CASSFGGTTTNEKLFF. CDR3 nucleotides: TGTGCCAGCAGTTTTGGGGGGACTACAACTAATGAAAAACTGTTTTTT.